This passage covers 8 T cell receptor beta chains from one sample sequenced in a study of T cell responses to AZD1222 COVID-19 vaccine. Produced via immunoSEQ multiplex PCR; TCRdb's table is partial and in-frame only. This sample has around 140,000 clones, with 91% found just once. The sample in question was peripheral blood, obtained on day 0 of AZD1222 vaccination. The receptor set was obtained from an adult in good health.

V usage is TRBV14 and J usage is TRBJ2-5; D remains unclear. The CDR3 extends over 13 amino acids. Germline V CDR1 and CDR2: SGHDN, FVKESK. With 0 bases removed from V and 5 bases from J, the gap between germline ends came to 7 bases. CDR3 region: CASSQDWIETQYF. As DNA, the CDR3 is TGTGCCAGCAGCCAAGATTGGATTGAGACCCAGTACTTC.

The chain joins TRBV12-3 or TRBV12-4 to TRBJ1-4; tentative D call: TRBD1 (6 bases). The CDR3 spans 13 residues. The V gene lost 7 bases and the J gene lost 14 bases, with 20 bases spanning the gap. CDR3 protein: CASTLTQGGQLFF. The CDR3, as DNA: TGTGCCAGCACCCTCACACAGGGTGGGCAGCTGTTTTTT.

V and J are TRBV6-1 and TRBJ2-5, with 8 bases matching TRBD1. The CDR3 runs 14 residues. The germline V gene encodes CDR1 MNHNS and CDR2 SASEGT. V lost 6 bases to trimming and J lost 5 bases; unmatched junction nucleotides: 8. CDR3 loop: CASSAMTGAETQYF. CDR3 nucleotide sequence: TGTGCCAGCAGCGCCATGACAGGGGCTGAGACCCAGTACTTC.

The chain is built from TRBV6-5 and TRBJ2-5; unclear D gene. Germline lookup yields CDR1 MNHEY and CDR2 SVGAGI. V lost 7 bases and J 5 bases, leaving 14 bases between the germline ends. The CDR3 sequence is 13 residues long. The CDR3 sequence is CASTPSFRETQYF. The DNA of the CDR3 is TGTGCCAGCACCCCTAGTTTCCGGGAGACCCAGTACTTC.

V gene TRBV5-1 combines with J gene TRBJ1-2, with D possibly matching TRBD1 (5 bases). Trimming removed 2 bases from V and 6 bases from J, with 14 bases in between. This CDR3 has 14 residues. Germline CDR1 is SGHRS and CDR2 is YFSETQ. CDR3 sequence reads: CASSLPGEGHGYTF. The CDR3 DNA reads as TGCGCCAGCAGCTTACCCGGGGAGGGGCATGGCTACACCTTC.

The V call is TRBV7-2, the J call TRBJ2-7, with D possibly TRBD2 on 7 matching bases. The V end was cut by 8 bases, the J end by 2 bases, with 19 bases between. Germline V lookup: CDR1 SGHTA, CDR2 FQGNSA. This CDR3 spans 15 amino acids. Written as DNA, the CDR3 is TGTGCCAGCGGGGGGGGGCTAGCGACTACCTACGAGCAGTACTTC. The encoded protein is CASGGGLATTYEQYF.

This clone is a singleton in its sample. This chain uses TRBV10-3 with TRBJ2-2; maybe TRBD2 (6 bases). Germline assignment: CDR1 ENHRY and CDR2 SYGVKD. Trimming took off 6 bases at V and 3 bases at J, with 17 bases between the two ends. This CDR3 region has 16 residues. CDR3 amino acids: CAIRDSLGEDTGELFF. The DNA for the CDR3 is TGTGCCATCAGGGATAGTCTCGGGGAGGACACCGGGGAGCTGTTTTTT.

The chain employs TRBV6-5 and TRBJ1-1; D gene unclear. The V end was cut by 2 bases, the J end by 8 bases, with 6 bases between. This CDR3 has 11 amino acids. Germline V gives CDR1 MNHEY, CDR2 SVGAGI. The CDR3 protein is CASSYEGEAFF. The CDR3 DNA is TGTGCCAGCAGTTACGAAGGGGAAGCTTTCTTT.